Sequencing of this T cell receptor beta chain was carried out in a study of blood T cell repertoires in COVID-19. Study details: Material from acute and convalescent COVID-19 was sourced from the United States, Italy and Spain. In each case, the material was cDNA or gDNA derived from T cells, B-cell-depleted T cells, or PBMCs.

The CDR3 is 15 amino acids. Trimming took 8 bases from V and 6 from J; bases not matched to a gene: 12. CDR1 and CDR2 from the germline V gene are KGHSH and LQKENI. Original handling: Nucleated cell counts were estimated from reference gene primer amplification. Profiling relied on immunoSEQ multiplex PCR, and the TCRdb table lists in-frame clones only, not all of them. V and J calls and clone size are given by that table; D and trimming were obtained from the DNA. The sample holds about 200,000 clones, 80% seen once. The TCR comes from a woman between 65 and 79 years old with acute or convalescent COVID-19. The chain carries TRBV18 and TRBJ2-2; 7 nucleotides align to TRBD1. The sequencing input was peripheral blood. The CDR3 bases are TGTGCCAGCCCACGCGGACAGGTTGGGGCCGGGGAGCTGTTTTTT. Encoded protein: CASPRGQVGAGELFF.